The sequence of this T cell receptor (beta chain) was determined in a study of T-cell reconstitution after alpha-beta-depleted transplantation in children. CDR1 ENHRY and CDR2 SYGVKD come from the germline V gene. With V trimmed by 4 bases and J by 7 bases, 7 bases remained unmatched. This CDR3 region has 15 residues. The library targeted TCRbeta and was prepared with unique molecular identifiers. TCRdb redid the calling of the PCR reads with MiXCR, one entry per CDR3 protein. The sample has over 200,000 distinct CDR3 sequences; approximately 11% are singletons. This clonotype has at least ten counts. Its antigen is as yet unknown. Whole-study findings and limits: Surviving recipient T cells and thymic progenitors underlay high day-60 TCRbeta diversity in some patients. T-cell counts and diversity at one year following transplant were attributed mainly to newly produced T cells.

This specimen consisted of PBMCs, obtained before TCRalphabeta/CD19-depleted stem cell transplant. This TCR came from a child under three years old with acute myeloid leukemia, due to receive a stem cell transplant. This chain uses TRBV10-3 with TRBJ2-1; the match to TRBD2 covers 10 bases. In nucleotides, the CDR3 is TGTGCCATCAGTGGCTTAGCGGGAGGCTGGAATGAGCAGTTCTTC. It codes for CAISGLAGGWNEQFF.